A few counts support the clone carrying this T cell receptor (beta chain). Its target is unknown. The record originates from a study of T-cell memory formation after mild COVID-19. Across the study: Largely donor-specific TCR clusters were found.

Broader study findings: Clones contracting across day 15 to 85 had a balanced CD4/CD8 profile; later expanding clones leaned CD4+. CD4+ contracting clones lay mainly in CM and EM, CD8+ ones in EMRA. The pre-infection memory compartment contained some responding clones, suggesting cross-reactive memory joined.

The CDR3 loop spans 15 amino acids. Trimming removed 1 base at V and 1 base at J, with 8 bases between. Germline lookup yields CDR1 MGHRA and CDR2 YSYEKL. MiXCR, run by TCRdb on the 5' RACE reads, gives a single entry per CDR3 protein. The table has approximately 340,000 distinct CDR3 sequences, approximately 15% seen once. The receptor's source is a man younger than 30 who had mild COVID-19 (a few samples of this study predate the infection). Cell type and time point are not known. The sample consisted of PBMCs or a T cell subset sorted from them (not recorded which). The rearrangement uses TRBV4-1 and TRBJ2-1; no clear D. Here the CDR3 DNA reads TGCGCCAGCAGCCAAGGATACATATCCTACAATGAGCAGTTCTTC. This codes for CASSQGYISYNEQFF.